Presented here are 7 T cell receptor beta chains from one specimen sequenced in a study of blood T cells in healthy people across ages. Next came a second PCR, run for roughly 6 to 11 cycles, which used a sample-barcoded 5' primer along with a J-beta primer mix. MiXCR, applied by TCRdb to the 5' RACE reads, yields one record per CDR3 protein. Altogether just under 900,000 distinct CDR3 sequences are present, around 28% being singletons, with the ten largest covering 15% to 20%. The specimen sequenced was blood. The origin of the receptors is a woman of 80 years or more in good health.

The sample holds one count of this clonotype. A clone one base away is much larger, so this may be a read error. This chain uses TRBV9 with TRBJ2-1, with TRBD2 as a possible D gene (6 bases). CDR3 length: 15 residues. The germline V gene encodes CDR1 SGDLS and CDR2 YYNGEE. The CDR3 DNA follows: TGTGCCGGCAGAGCCTCGGGAGAAGCTTACAATGAGCAGTTCTTC. This gives the protein CAGRASGEAYNEQFF.

Only a few counts were recorded for this clonotype. Just one base apart from a much larger clone, this may be a read error. V is TRBV7-2 and J is TRBJ2-1, with 10 bases matching TRBD2. The J call is uncertain, as TRBJ2-7 better fits the DNA end. Germline CDR1 SGHTA, CDR2 FQGNSA. The CDR3 length is 17 residues. The CDR3 is CASSPWTSGSSYNEQYF. The CDR3 DNA reads as TGTGCCAGCAGCCCCTGGACTAGCGGTAGCTCCTACAATGAGCAGTACTTC.

This clonotype was observed many times. The chain is built from TRBV5-1 and TRBJ2-7; D remains ambiguous. Trimming removed 3 bases from V and 3 bases from J, with 7 bases in between. CDR3 size: 12 residues. CDR1 and CDR2 from the germline V gene are SGHRS and YFSETQ. In nucleotides, the CDR3 is TGCGCCAGCAGCTCTAACCGCTACGAGCAGTACTTC. Its protein is CASSSNRYEQYF.

Only a few counts were recorded for this clonotype. This rearrangement joins TRBV30 to TRBJ2-7, with D unclear. Germline V gene sequence: CDR1 GTSNPN, CDR2 SVGIG (reference sequence). Trimming removed 0 bases at V and 2 bases at J, with 14 bases between. The CDR3 totals 15 residues. DNA of the CDR3: TGTGCCTGGAGTGTAAGGTCACACAGTACCTACGAGCAGTACTTC. Protein: CAWSVRSHSTYEQYF. Supplemented by reference TRBV30 and TRBJ2-7, the full variable domain reads SQTIHQWPATLVQPVGSPLSLECTVEGTSNPNLYWYRQAAGRGLQLLFYSVGIGQISSEVPQNLSASRPQDRQFILSSKKLLLSDSGFYLCAWSVRSHSTYEQYFGPGTRLTVT.

This rearrangement joins TRBV6-2 or TRBV6-3 to TRBJ2-3; 11 bases align to TRBD2. The CDR3 spans 18 residues. From germline, CDR1 is MNHEY and CDR2 SVGEGT. V lost 5 bases and J lost 0; bases outside the gene matches: 10. CDR3 in DNA: TGTGCCAGCAGTCTGGGACTAGCGGTGTTCTTTAGCACAGATACGCAGTATTTT. Its protein is CASSLGLAVFFSTDTQYF.

Ten or more counts support this clonotype. The chain combines TRBV7-2 with TRBJ2-7; TRBD1 agrees at 10 bases. Germline CDR1 is SGHTA and CDR2 is FQGNSA. The CDR3 extends over 16 amino acids. Trimming removed 5 bases from V and 3 bases from J; junction bases left unmatched: 10. The CDR3 here is CASSPDRDRGLYEQYF. CDR3 nucleotides: TGTGCCAGCAGCCCAGACCGGGACAGGGGACTCTACGAGCAGTACTTC.

This clonotype was observed at least ten times. The rearrangement joins TRBV6-6 to TRBJ2-1; D is uncertain. Germline-derived CDR1 and CDR2 are MNHNY and SVGAGI (reference sequence). CDR3 size: 15 residues. V was cut by 4 bases and J by 0 bases, with 10 bases left in between. The CDR3 loop is CASSSEMSSYNEQFF. The CDR3 region has the DNA TGTGCCAGCAGTTCCGAGATGAGCTCCTACAATGAGCAGTTCTTC.